This T cell receptor (beta chain) derives from a study of blood T cell repertoires in COVID-19 (dated by TCRdb to about 2020). Describing the broader study: Samples from collaborators originated in the United States, Italy and Spain and spanned both the acute and convalescent phases of COVID-19. Where HLA class I and class II types were available, the types were taken from metadata supplied by the sample provider, not from assay-based typing. The prospective study material was composed of cDNA or gDNA derived from T cells, B-cell-depleted T cells, or PBMCs. The repertoires were released in a freely available public database meant as a resource for research on the immune response to SARS-CoV-2. The samples were drawn from the first 160 participants of the ongoing ImmuneRACE study and from 950 to 1,500 subjects provided by 6 global collaborators. A de-identified subject ID, COVID-19 status, age in years and sex were almost always included in the sample metadata. Deeply sampled blood TCRbeta repertoires from subjects exposed to, actively infected with, or recovered from COVID-19 were included in the dataset. The research as a whole found: How much clinical and demographic metadata was included differed by source and by participant, and the metadata was provided uncurated.

With respect to this clone: Its antigen specificity is not known. No clone much larger than this one lies a single base away; base qualities are absent.

Collaborating institutions collected whole blood in K2EDTA tubes following their own protocols. For TCRbeta analysis, collaborator samples were shipped as frozen whole blood, as isolated PBMCs, or as DNA extracted from either sample type. TCRbeta CDR3 regions were amplified from genomic DNA using the immunoSEQ Assay, a bias-controlled multiplex PCR. The authors processed their data as follows. Nucleated cell counts per sample were estimated from amplification of reference gene primers within the assay. Sequence reads were collapsed and filtered to measure the absolute abundance of every unique TCRbeta CDR3 rearrangement. For each sample, productive Simpson clonality was calculated as the square root of Simpson's diversity index across productive rearrangements. TCRdb holds this immuneACCESS table with in-frame rearrangements only. Some clones are missing; in checked studies, unresolved V genes explain under half, and the rest has no known cause. V and J calls and clone size are copied from that table; D and trimming were computed from the DNA. This sample holds tens of thousands of clones; roughly 86% were observed only once. Together, the top ten hold roughly 3.5% of the sample.

Based on the germline V gene, the CDR1 and CDR2 sequences are KGHSH and LQKENI. Reading from cysteine to phenylalanine, the CDR3 counts 14 amino acids. CDR3 DNA only is kept here, 42 bases in frame from base 1. Relative to germline, V is 5 bases shorter and J is 4 bases shorter, with 13 bases between their ends. The sample comprised peripheral blood. The chain employs TRBV18 and TRBJ2-3; matching of 5 bases hints at TRBD2 as the D gene. This sequence originates from a man aged 45-65 years with active COVID-19. The CDR3: CASSSGDQADTQYF. The nucleotides are TGTGCCAGCTCAAGCGGCGACCAGGCAGATACGCAGTATTTT.